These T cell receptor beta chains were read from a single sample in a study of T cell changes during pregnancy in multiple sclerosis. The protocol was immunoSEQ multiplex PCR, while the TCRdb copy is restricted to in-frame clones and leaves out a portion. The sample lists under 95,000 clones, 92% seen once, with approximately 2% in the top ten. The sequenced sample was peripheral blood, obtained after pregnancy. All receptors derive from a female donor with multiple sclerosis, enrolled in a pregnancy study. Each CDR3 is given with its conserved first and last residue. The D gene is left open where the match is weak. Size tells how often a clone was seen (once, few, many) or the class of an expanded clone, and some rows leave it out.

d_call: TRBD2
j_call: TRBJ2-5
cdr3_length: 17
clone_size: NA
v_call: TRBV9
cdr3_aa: CASSALVGAGEKETQYF
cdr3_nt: TGTGCCAGCAGCGCGCTAGTAGGTGCGGGGGAAAAAGAGACCCAGTACTTC

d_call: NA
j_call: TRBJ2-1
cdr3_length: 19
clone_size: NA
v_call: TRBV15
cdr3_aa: CATSGKTGIFPSSYNEQFF
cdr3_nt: TGTGCCACCAGCGGAAAAACCGGGATCTTCCCGAGCTCCTACAATGAGCAGTTCTTC

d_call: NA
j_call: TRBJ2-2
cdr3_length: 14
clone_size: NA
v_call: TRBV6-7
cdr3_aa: CALGPLMNTGELFF
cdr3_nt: TGTGCCTTGGGGCCTCTGATGAACACCGGGGAGCTGTTTTTT

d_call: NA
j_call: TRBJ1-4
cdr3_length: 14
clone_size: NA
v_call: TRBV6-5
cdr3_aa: CASSNTGTREKLFF
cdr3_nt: TGTGCCAGCAGTAATACAGGGACTAGGGAAAAACTGTTTTTT

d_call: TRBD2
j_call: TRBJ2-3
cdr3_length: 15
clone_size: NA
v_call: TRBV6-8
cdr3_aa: CASTLAGERSDTQYF
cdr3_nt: TGTGCCAGCACCTTAGCGGGGGAGCGGTCAGATACGCAGTATTTT

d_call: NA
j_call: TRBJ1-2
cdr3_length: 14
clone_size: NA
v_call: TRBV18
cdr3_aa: CASSPTREAYGYTF
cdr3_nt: TGTGCCAGCTCACCAACGCGGGAAGCGTATGGCTACACCTTC

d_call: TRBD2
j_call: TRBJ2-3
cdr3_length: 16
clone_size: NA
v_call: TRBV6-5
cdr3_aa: CASSWRASGNTDTQYF
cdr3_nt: TGTGCCAGCAGTTGGCGTGCTAGCGGGAACACAGATACGCAGTATTTT

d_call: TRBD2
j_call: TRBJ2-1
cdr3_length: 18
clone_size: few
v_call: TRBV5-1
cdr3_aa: CASTGGASGAHSYNEQFF
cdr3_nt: TGCGCCAGCACGGGTGGTGCTAGCGGGGCCCACTCCTACAATGAGCAGTTCTTC

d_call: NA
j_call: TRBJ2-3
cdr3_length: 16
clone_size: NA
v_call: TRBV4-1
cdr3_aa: CASSKGDGGPTDTQYF
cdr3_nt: TGCGCCAGCAGTAAGGGCGACGGGGGGCCCACAGATACGCAGTATTTT

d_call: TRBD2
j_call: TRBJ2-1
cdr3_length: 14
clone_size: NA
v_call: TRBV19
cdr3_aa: CASSTSGVGNEQFF
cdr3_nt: TGTGCCAGTAGTACTAGCGGGGTCGGTAATGAGCAGTTCTTC

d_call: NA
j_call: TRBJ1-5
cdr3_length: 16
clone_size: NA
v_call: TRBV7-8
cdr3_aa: CASSLARQVSNQPQHF
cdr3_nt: TGTGCCAGCAGCCTCGCCCGACAGGTTTCAAATCAGCCCCAGCATTTT

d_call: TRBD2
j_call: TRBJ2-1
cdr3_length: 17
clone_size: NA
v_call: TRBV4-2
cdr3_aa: CASSQDPGGSSYNEQFF
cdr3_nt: TGTGCCAGCAGCCAAGATCCGGGGGGGAGCTCCTACAATGAGCAGTTCTTC

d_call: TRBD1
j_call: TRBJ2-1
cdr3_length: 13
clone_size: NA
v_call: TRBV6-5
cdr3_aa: CASRGDRGNEQFF
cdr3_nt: TGTGCCAGCAGGGGGGACAGAGGCAATGAGCAGTTCTTC

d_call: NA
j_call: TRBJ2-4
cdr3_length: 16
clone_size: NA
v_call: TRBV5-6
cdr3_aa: CASTTEWGRTKNIQYF
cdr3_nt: TGTGCCAGCACCACCGAATGGGGGAGGACCAAAAACATTCAGTACTTC

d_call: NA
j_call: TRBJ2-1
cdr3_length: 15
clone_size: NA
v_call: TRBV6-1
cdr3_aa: CASSRDWSSGNEQFF
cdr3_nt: TGTGCCAGCAGTCGAGACTGGTCGTCTGGCAATGAGCAGTTCTTC

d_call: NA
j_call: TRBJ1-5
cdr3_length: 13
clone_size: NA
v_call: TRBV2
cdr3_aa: CASSVAGYQPQHF
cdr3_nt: TGTGCCAGCAGTGTGGCGGGTTATCAGCCCCAGCATTTT

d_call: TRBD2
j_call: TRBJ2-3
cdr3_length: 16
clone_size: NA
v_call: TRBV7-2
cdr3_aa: CASSPEWSGTPDTQYF
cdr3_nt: TGTGCCAGCAGCCCGGAGTGGAGCGGGACCCCAGATACGCAGTATTTT

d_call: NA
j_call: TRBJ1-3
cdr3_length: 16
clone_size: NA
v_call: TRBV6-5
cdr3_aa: CASSYVRGFSGNTIYF
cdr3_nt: TGTGCCAGCAGTTATGTTCGGGGATTCTCTGGAAACACCATATATTTT

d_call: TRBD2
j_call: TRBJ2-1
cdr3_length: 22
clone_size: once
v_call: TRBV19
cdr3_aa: CASSIDLLGSLSSGSPGDEQFF
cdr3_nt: TGTGCCAGTAGTATAGATCTCTTGGGGTCATTGAGTAGCGGGAGTCCCGGGGATGAGCAGTTCTTC

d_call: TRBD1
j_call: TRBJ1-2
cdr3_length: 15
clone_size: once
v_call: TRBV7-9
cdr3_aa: CASSYSGQQDHGYTF
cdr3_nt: TGTGCCAGCAGCTACTCGGGACAGCAGGACCATGGCTACACCTTC

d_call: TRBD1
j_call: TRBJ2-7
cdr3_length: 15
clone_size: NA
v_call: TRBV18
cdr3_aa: CASSPSRESTGDKYF
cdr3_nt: TGTGCCAGCTCACCGTCAAGGGAATCGACAGGGGATAAGTACTTC

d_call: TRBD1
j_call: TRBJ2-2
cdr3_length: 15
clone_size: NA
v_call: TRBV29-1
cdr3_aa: CSVGDGQGNTGELFF
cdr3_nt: TGCAGCGTTGGCGACGGACAGGGGAACACCGGGGAGCTGTTTTTT